Listed below are T cell receptor beta chains from one sample, sequenced in a study of blood T cell repertoires in COVID-19. The data were produced by immunoSEQ multiplex PCR, yet TCRdb's version contains in-frame clones alone and is incomplete. The table has roughly 200,000 clones, roughly 85% seen once. Sequenced sample: PBMCs or T cells enriched from blood (not recorded which). All receptors come from a man aged 40-49 years who had recovered from COVID-19. The CDR3 runs from the conserved cysteine through the conserved F or W. Fields, in order: CDR3 protein, clone size, V gene. Rows give clone size only sometimes, using once, few, many, or a class for an expanded clone.

CASSQDKLGQGGQPQHF	.	TRBV3-1/TRBV3-2
CASSPQRFSYNEQFF	.	TRBV19
CASSKGGNQPQHF	.	TRBV2
CATSRDRGTGEQYF	few	TRBV15
CASSFLHGGRNSGANVLTF	.	TRBV28
CASSESGQGRSPLHF	.	TRBV10-2
CADRGAEAFF	once	TRBV12-1
CASSRGGGNQPQHF	.	TRBV2
CASSEAGQGRNGYTF	.	TRBV6-1
CATSEGLAGAEQYF	.	TRBV4-1
CASSLRDSVETQYF	.	TRBV7-8
CASSLKLAGFEQYF	few	TRBV6-2/TRBV6-3
CASKPPGAGNEQFF	.	TRBV25-1
CASSQLLGVRNTIYF	.	TRBV4-1
CASSRTGGLYEQYF	.	TRBV27
CASSLTPGREGPLSSGANVLTF	.	TRBV7-8
CASSLRATDYGYTF	large	TRBV5-8
CASRQGTGRYEQYF	.	TRBV7-2
CASSSGATGGSEAFF	.	TRBV9
CASSQDPIGVGGNQPQHF	once	TRBV4-1
CASGPGQGVYEQYF	.	TRBV6-4
CASSTTGDRTEAFF	.	TRBV28
CASSDTGGSGNTIYF	.	TRBV5-1
CASKGADTQYF	.	TRBV6-5
CSVEFQGGAYGYTF	few	TRBV29-1
CATIRTGQGTEAFF	.	TRBV2
CASKVGISYEQYF	.	TRBV6-5
CASSNWEAGLNYGYTF	.	TRBV19
CASSSRLAGAGEQYF	.	TRBV5-1
CASSQSDGGDTEAFF	.	TRBV23-1
CASGLGQKSYGYTF	.	TRBV12-5
CASSHENSNQPQHF	once	TRBV18
CASSSAGGNGYTF	.	TRBV5-6
CASSPGQGISEAFF	.	TRBV3-1/TRBV3-2
CASSLMVQSETQYF	once	TRBV28
CASSAWGGAHEQYF	.	TRBV6-5
CASSLRGNLAGGGNEQFF	.	TRBV5-1
CAGSISQSGELFF	.	TRBV2
CASSQGGQPQHF	.	TRBV4-2